These T cell receptor beta chains were read from a single sample in a study of blood T cell repertoires in COVID-19. Some clones are missing from TCRdb's copy, which holds only in-frame ones; the method was immunoSEQ multiplex PCR. Of about 50,000 clones listed, roughly 82% are singletons. Sequenced material: peripheral blood. The receptors originated from a woman in her sixties or seventies with acute or convalescent COVID-19. The CDR3 runs from the conserved cysteine through the conserved F or W. Each record gives: J gene, V gene, D gene, clone size, CDR3 DNA, CDR3 protein. The D gene is left open where the match is weak. Clone size is given for some rows only: seen once, a few or many times, or a class if the clone is expanded.

J gene: TRBJ2-1; V gene: TRBV18; D gene: TRBD2; clone size: .; CDR3 DNA: TGTGCCAGCTCACAACTGGACTCTAGCGGGACTTACAATGAGCAGTTCTTC; CDR3 protein: CASSQLDSSGTYNEQFF
J gene: TRBJ1-2; V gene: TRBV4-2; D gene: TRBD1; clone size: .; CDR3 DNA: TGTGCCAGCAGCCAAGATAATGGACAGGGCTATGGCTACACCTTC; CDR3 protein: CASSQDNGQGYGYTF
J gene: TRBJ1-1; V gene: TRBV12-3/TRBV12-4; D gene: .; clone size: .; CDR3 DNA: TGTGCCAGCAGTCGGGGGACTGAAGCTTTCTTT; CDR3 protein: CASSRGTEAFF
J gene: TRBJ1-2; V gene: TRBV7-9; D gene: .; clone size: .; CDR3 DNA: TGTGCCAGCAGCTCGCCCTTCCAGGGTGGGTATGGCTACACCTTC; CDR3 protein: CASSSPFQGGYGYTF
J gene: TRBJ2-1; V gene: TRBV29-1; D gene: TRBD1; clone size: .; CDR3 DNA: TGCAGCGTTGGGACAGGGTGGGATGAGCAGTTCTTC; CDR3 protein: CSVGTGWDEQFF
J gene: TRBJ2-7; V gene: TRBV11-2; D gene: .; clone size: .; CDR3 DNA: TGTGCCAGCAGCTTAGCTTTGATTTCTAGCGCGGGTTACGAGCAGTACTTC; CDR3 protein: CASSLALISSAGYEQYF
J gene: TRBJ1-6; V gene: TRBV9; D gene: .; clone size: .; CDR3 DNA: TGTGCCAGCAGCGTGGGCAGGGTTGATAATTCACCCCTCCACTTT; CDR3 protein: CASSVGRVDNSPLHF
J gene: TRBJ1-1; V gene: TRBV19; D gene: .; clone size: .; CDR3 DNA: TGTGCCAGTAGTGACCGTAGCCTCCTGGTCAGGGGATCAGACACTGAAGCTTTCTTT; CDR3 protein: CASSDRSLLVRGSDTEAFF
J gene: TRBJ2-6; V gene: TRBV7-9; D gene: .; clone size: .; CDR3 DNA: TGTGCCAGCAGCTTAGTAGGGGTACCAAAGAGCTCTGGGGCCAACGTCCTGACTTTC; CDR3 protein: CASSLVGVPKSSGANVLTF
J gene: TRBJ2-3; V gene: TRBV3-1/TRBV3-2; D gene: .; clone size: .; CDR3 DNA: TGTGCCAGCAACTACGGGGGTGATACGCAGTATTTT; CDR3 protein: CASNYGGDTQYF
J gene: TRBJ1-1; V gene: TRBV5-1; D gene: .; clone size: .; CDR3 DNA: TGCGCCAGCAGCAACGTGGGGCGGCAGTTGAACACTGAAGCTTTCTTT; CDR3 protein: CASSNVGRQLNTEAFF
J gene: TRBJ1-2; V gene: TRBV5-5; D gene: .; clone size: few; CDR3 DNA: TGTGCCAGCAGCTTGGGCGGTGCAACCGCCTTCTATGGCTACACCTTC; CDR3 protein: CASSLGGATAFYGYTF
J gene: TRBJ1-5; V gene: TRBV5-5; D gene: .; clone size: .; CDR3 DNA: TGTGCCAGCAGCTTGGCGGGGAATAGCAATCAGCCCCAGCATTTT; CDR3 protein: CASSLAGNSNQPQHF
J gene: TRBJ2-2; V gene: TRBV5-5; D gene: .; clone size: .; CDR3 DNA: TGTGCCAGCAGCTTGGCCACTGCCTTCACCGGGGAGCTGTTTTTT; CDR3 protein: CASSLATAFTGELFF
J gene: TRBJ1-4; V gene: TRBV27; D gene: TRBD1; clone size: .; CDR3 DNA: TGTGCCAGCAGTTTTGGGACAGCCCCCAATGAAAAACTGTTTTTT; CDR3 protein: CASSFGTAPNEKLFF
J gene: TRBJ1-5; V gene: TRBV15; D gene: .; clone size: once; CDR3 DNA: TGTGCCACCAGCCCGGCGGCGGGGCAGCTGCCCCAGCATTTT; CDR3 protein: CATSPAAGQLPQHF
J gene: TRBJ2-3; V gene: TRBV7-2; D gene: TRBD2; clone size: once; CDR3 DNA: TGTGCCAGCAGAGGGACTAGCGGGGGGGCCGTTACAGATACGCAGTATTTT; CDR3 protein: CASRGTSGGAVTDTQYF
J gene: TRBJ1-1; V gene: TRBV29-1; D gene: TRBD1; clone size: .; CDR3 DNA: TGCAGCGTTGGGACCGGGACAGGGAACACTGAAGCTTTCTTT; CDR3 protein: CSVGTGTGNTEAFF
J gene: TRBJ2-2; V gene: TRBV7-2; D gene: .; clone size: .; CDR3 DNA: TGTGCCAGCAGCTTATTCGGGGGAAACACCGGGGAGCTGTTTTTT; CDR3 protein: CASSLFGGNTGELFF
J gene: TRBJ2-1; V gene: TRBV4-1; D gene: .; clone size: .; CDR3 DNA: TGCGCCAGCAGCCAAGGGGGACAGGCGGGACTAGCAAATGAGCAGTTCTTC; CDR3 protein: CASSQGGQAGLANEQFF
J gene: TRBJ2-7; V gene: TRBV5-4; D gene: TRBD2; clone size: .; CDR3 DNA: TGTGCCAGCAGCCTAGAGCGGGACTCCTACGAGCAGTACTTC; CDR3 protein: CASSLERDSYEQYF
J gene: TRBJ1-1; V gene: TRBV5-1; D gene: .; clone size: .; CDR3 DNA: TGCGCCAGCAGCTTGACAGTGAACACTGAAGCTTTCTTT; CDR3 protein: CASSLTVNTEAFF
J gene: TRBJ2-1; V gene: TRBV2; D gene: TRBD1; clone size: .; CDR3 DNA: TGTGCCAGCAACAGGGGATACAACAATGAGCAGTTCTTC; CDR3 protein: CASNRGYNNEQFF
J gene: TRBJ2-2; V gene: TRBV27; D gene: TRBD1; clone size: few; CDR3 DNA: TGTGCCAGCAGTTCCGGGACAGGGACGGACGGGGAGCTGTTTTTT; CDR3 protein: CASSSGTGTDGELFF
J gene: TRBJ2-5; V gene: TRBV6-5; D gene: .; clone size: few; CDR3 DNA: TGTGCCAGCATCCAGGGGTGGCAAGAGACCCAGTACTTC; CDR3 protein: CASIQGWQETQYF